The 31 T cell receptor beta chains given below trace back to one sample, sequenced in a study of Graves' ophthalmopathy and Graves' hyperthyroidism. TCR beta CDR3 regions were amplified from RNA transcripts. Second-round multiplex PCR came after a first-round RT-PCR that employed HTBI primers. TCRdb reprocessed the multiplex PCR reads with MiXCR, giving one entry per CDR3 protein. Seen here are almost 750,000 distinct CDR3 sequences, approximately 40% observed once, and the top ten hold 35% to 55%. Sequencing input: peripheral blood. The receptors here all came from an adult man with Graves' ophthalmopathy.

This chain uses TRBV24-1 with TRBJ1-2; D unresolved. This CDR3 has 13 amino acids. The V end lost 0 bases, the J end lost 8 bases, and 9 bases lay between the germline ends. Germline V gene lookup returns CDR1 KGHDR and CDR2 SFDVKD. DNA of the CDR3: TGTGCCACCAGTGATTTGTCTGGGTACGGCTACACCTTC. This translates into CATSDLSGYGYTF.

This sequence joins TRBV11-2 and TRBJ2-5; 11 nucleotides line up with TRBD1. The germline V gene has CDR1 SGHAT and CDR2 FQNNGV. This CDR3 spans 16 amino acids. V shed 8 bases and J 1 base; nucleotides not matched to a gene: 9. The CDR3 here is CASYGHGQGAQETQYF. Written as DNA, the CDR3 is TGTGCCAGCTACGGGCACGGACAGGGGGCCCAAGAGACCCAGTACTTC. Combining the CDR3 with reference TRBV11-2 and TRBJ2-5 gives the whole variable domain EAGVAQSPRYKIIEKRQSVAFWCNPISGHATLYWYQQILGQGPKLLIQFQNNGVVDDSQLPKDRFSAERLKGVDSTLKIQPAKLEDSAVYLCASYGHGQGAQETQYFGPGTRLLVL.

The gene calls are TRBV24-1 and TRBJ1-5; 10 bases map to TRBD1. Germline-derived CDR1 and CDR2 are KGHDR and SFDVKD. The CDR3 is made up of 15 amino acids. Trimming cost V 11 bases and J 5 bases; bases outside gene matches: 11. This CDR3 reads CASRGVGTGDQPQHF. The CDR3 DNA reads as TGTGCCAGCAGGGGAGTGGGGACAGGGGATCAGCCCCAGCATTTT.

This chain connects TRBV7-9 to TRBJ2-2, with TRBD2 identical over 7 bases. The germline V gene has CDR1 SEHNR and CDR2 FQNEAQ (reference sequence). The CDR3 runs 14 residues. The trim removed 5 bases at V and 3 bases at J, leaving 3 bases unmatched. In DNA form, the CDR3 reads TGTGCCAGCAGCCTCCGGGGGGACACCGGGGAGCTGTTTTTT. It is translated as CASSLRGDTGELFF. Variable domain in full (rest from reference TRBV7-9 and TRBJ2-2): DTGVSQNPRHKITKRGQNVTFRCDPISEHNRLYWYRQTLGQGPEFLTYFQNEAQLEKSRLLSDRFSAERPKGSFSTLEIQRTEQGDSAMYLCASSLRGDTGELFFGEGSRLTVL.

This clonotype occurred many times. Sequence at one end of the junction differs from germline and may be a read error. The V and J genes are TRBV29-1 and TRBJ2-7, with D possibly matching TRBD1 (6 bases). Germline lookup yields CDR1 SQVTM and CDR2 ANQGSEA. The CDR3 runs to 12 residues. The CDR3 DNA is TGCAGCATTGAGGGATTACAGGGAGAGCAGTACTTC. Its translation: CSIEGLQGEQYF.

The V and J genes are TRBV29-1 and TRBJ2-3; D may be TRBD2 (5 bases). The germline CDR1 and CDR2 sequences are SQVTM and ANQGSEA. V gave up 6 bases and J gave up 6 bases, with 16 bases separating them. The CDR3 is made up of 13 amino acids. The CDR3 DNA sequence: TGCAGCGTAAGTGAGGGAGTTTTCGATACGCAGTATTTT. Translating it yields CSVSEGVFDTQYF.

This clonotype was counted many times. The gene calls are TRBV2 and TRBJ1-6; the D gene is possibly TRBD1 (6 bases). Deletions cut 0 bases from V and 7 bases from J, with 13 bases between. This CDR3 spans 16 amino acids. Germline assignment: CDR1 SNHLY and CDR2 FYNNEI. This chain's CDR3 is CASSEALGGQNSPLHF. In nucleotides, the CDR3 is TGTGCCAGCAGTGAAGCGCTCGGGGGGCAGAATTCACCCCTCCACTTT. Combining the CDR3 with reference TRBV2 and TRBJ1-6 gives the whole variable domain EPEVTQTPSHQVTQMGQEVILRCVPISNHLYFYWYRQILGQKVEFLVSFYNNEISEKSEIFDDQFSVERPDGSNFTLKIRSTKLEDSAMYFCASSEALGGQNSPLHFGNGTRLTVT.

Comment on this clonotype: One junction end does not reproduce the germline sequence, and a read error may be involved. V is TRBV7-3 and J is TRBJ2-2, with 8 nucleotides matching TRBD2. The CDR3 runs 11 residues. CDR1 is SGHTA, CDR2 FQGTGA, per germline. The CDR3 region is CASSLSGGLFF. The CDR3 region has the DNA TGTGCCAGCAGCTTGAGCGGGGGGCTGTTTTTT.

The chain recombines TRBV4-3 with TRBJ1-2; D call uncertain. The V end lost 7 bases, the J end lost 7 bases, and 16 bases lay between the germline ends. This CDR3 is 13 amino acids long. Germline V gene lookup returns CDR1 LGHNA and CDR2 YSLEER. The CDR3 reads CASKPTGLSGYTF. For the CDR3, the DNA is TGCGCCAGCAAACCGACCGGGTTGTCTGGCTACACCTTC.

Many counts were recorded for this clonotype. V is TRBV15 and J is TRBJ1-1, with D uncertain. The germline V gene encodes CDR1 LNHNV and CDR2 YYDKDF (reference sequence). V was pared by 0 bases and J by 11 bases, with 13 bases between. The CDR3 has 13 amino acids. CDR3 amino acids: CATSRDRATPAFF. The CDR3 bases are TGTGCCACCAGCAGAGATCGAGCTACTCCCGCTTTCTTT.

The sample holds many counts of this clonotype. The chain has TRBV7-9 and TRBJ1-2; D may be TRBD1 (5 bases). V was pared by 1 base and J by 6 bases, with 12 bases between. Germline V gene lookup returns CDR1 SEHNR and CDR2 FQNEAQ (reference sequence). The CDR3 contains 14 residues. CDR3 region: CASSLDGRVHGYTF. In DNA form, the CDR3 reads TGTGCCAGCAGCTTAGATGGCAGGGTCCATGGCTACACCTTC.

J is TRBJ2-5 and V is TRBV10-3, with D possibly being TRBD2 (7 bases). V lost 3 bases, J lost 5 bases, and 16 bases lay in between. The length of the CDR3 is 15 residues. Germline V gene sequence: CDR1 ENHRY, CDR2 SYGVKD. CDR3 DNA sequence: TGTGCCATCAGTGAAGAACAGGGAGGGCCGGAGACCCAGTACTTC. Translated, it gives CAISEEQGGPETQYF.

The chain carries TRBV9 and TRBJ2-5, with 11 nucleotides matching TRBD2. J was trimmed by 5 bases and V by 4 bases; bases with no gene match: 16. The CDR3 is 18 amino acids. From germline, CDR1 is SGDLS and CDR2 YYNGEE. This CDR3 reads CASSPGTSGLDLRETQYF. As DNA, the CDR3 is TGTGCCAGCAGCCCCGGGACTAGCGGCTTGGATTTACGGGAGACCCAGTACTTC.

J is TRBJ2-1 and V is TRBV24-1, with D possibly being TRBD1 (5 bases). The ends were cut back, 4 bases at V and 9 bases at J, with 15 bases in the middle. CDR3 length: 14 amino acids. Germline CDR1 reads KGHDR; CDR2 reads SFDVKD. The CDR3 region is CATSEPRVHSEQFF. The CDR3 DNA reads TGTGCCACCAGTGAGCCCAGGGTTCATAGTGAGCAGTTCTTC.

About this clonotype: Mismatch with germline at one junction end may stem from a read error. This sequence joins TRBV10-3 and TRBJ1-6; possible D gene TRBD1, 5 bases. This CDR3 has 14 amino acids. CDR1 ENHRY and CDR2 SYGVKD come from the germline V gene. The CDR3 DNA follows: TGTGCCATCAGTGGGCCAGGCCAGGGCTCACCTCTCCACTTT. This codes for CAISGPGQGSPLHF.

This clonotype was observed many times. The rearrangement joins TRBV14 to TRBJ2-7, with D tentatively TRBD2 (6 bases). The V gene lost 5 bases and the J gene lost 3 bases, with 8 bases spanning the gap. Germline V gene lookup returns CDR1 SGHDN and CDR2 FVKESK. This CDR3 has 12 amino acids. CDR3 DNA: TGTGCCAGCAGCAGGGACTTCTACGAGCAGTACTTC. It yields the protein CASSRDFYEQYF.

This clonotype was seen a few times. The J gene is TRBJ2-7, the V gene TRBV2, with 8 bases lining up with TRBD1. The J segment lost 4 bases and the V segment lost 7 bases, leaving 12 bases of the junction unmatched. This CDR3 comprises 15 residues. The germline CDR1 and CDR2 sequences are SNHLY and FYNNEI. CDR3 coding DNA: TGTGCCAGCAATAGACAGGGGTCGACCCTTTACGAGCAGTACTTC. This translates into CASNRQGSTLYEQYF.

This clonotype was seen many times. At one end, the junction sequence differs from germline, possibly due to a read error. This sequence joins TRBV24-1 and TRBJ1-5; the match to TRBD1 covers 9 bases. Per the germline V gene, CDR1 is KGHDR and CDR2 is SFDVKD. The CDR3 is 16 residues long. Here the CDR3 reads CASSPRTGVSNQPQHF. In DNA form, the CDR3 reads TGTGCCAGCAGTCCCCGGACAGGGGTGAGCAATCAGCCCCAGCATTTT.

V and J are TRBV7-2 and TRBJ1-1; D is perhaps TRBD1 (6 bases). CDR1 is SGHTA, CDR2 FQGNSA, per germline. The CDR3 contains 16 residues. V shed 5 bases and J shed 5 bases, with 21 bases lying between them. The CDR3 coding sequence is TGTGCCAGCAGCCTTGAGAGTGCCAGGGGAAGAACTGAAGCTTTCTTT. It encodes CASSLESARGRTEAFF.

This chain joins TRBV25-1 and TRBJ2-2; TRBD2 matches at 12 bases. This CDR3 comprises 17 residues. Per the germline V gene, CDR1 is MGHDK and CDR2 is SYGVNS. Trimming at V came to 6 bases and at J to 2 bases, leaving 7 bases not matched to a gene. The CDR3 spells CASSQGGLAGNTGELFF. For the CDR3, the DNA is TGTGCCAGCAGCCAAGGAGGACTAGCGGGAAACACCGGGGAGCTGTTTTTT.

This clonotype was seen more than once but under ten times. The chain links TRBV6-6 to TRBJ1-1; a possible D gene is TRBD1 (6 bases). Germline values: CDR1 MNHNY, CDR2 SVGAGI (reference sequence). V lost 2 bases to trimming and J lost 0 bases, with 13 bases between them. The length of the CDR3 is 16 residues. CDR3 amino acids: CASSYGGQSMNTEAFF. CDR3 coding DNA: TGTGCCAGCAGTTACGGAGGACAGTCCATGAACACTGAAGCTTTCTTT.

The chain recombines TRBV7-9 with TRBJ2-7, with D possibly TRBD1 on 7 matching bases. V was trimmed by 5 bases and J by 3 bases, leaving 14 bases between them. The CDR3 totals 14 residues. Germline lookup yields CDR1 SEHNR and CDR2 FQNEAQ (reference sequence). The CDR3 region has the DNA TGTGCCAGCAGCCCGCCCCAGGGGGGCTACGAGCAGTACTTC. As protein: CASSPPQGGYEQYF.

This clonotype was recorded at least ten times. V is TRBV10-2 and J is TRBJ2-7; D remains ambiguous. V lost 4 bases and J lost 7, with 11 bases in between. Looked up from germline, CDR1 is WSHSY and CDR2 is SAAADI. This CDR3 region has 12 residues. As DNA, the CDR3 is TGCGCCAGCAGTGCTATAGGCGAGGAGCAGTACTTC. Its translation: CASSAIGEEQYF.

This clonotype was picked up many times. V gene TRBV6-4 combines with J gene TRBJ1-2, with TRBD1 identical over 9 bases. This CDR3 has 12 residues. V trimming: 6 bases; J trimming: 6 bases; junction bases outside the gene matches: 2. The germline gives CDR1 MRHNA, CDR2 SNTAGT. The CDR3 sequence: CASRGQGNGYTF. Here the CDR3 DNA reads TGTGCCAGCAGGGGACAGGGTAATGGCTACACCTTC.

The V gene is TRBV12-3 or TRBV12-4, the J gene TRBJ2-2; 7 bases map to TRBD1. The trim removed 4 bases at V and 1 base at J, leaving 6 bases unmatched. This CDR3 is 16 amino acids long. CDR3 DNA sequence: TGTGCCAGCAGTTCTGACAGGGCCTTGAACACCGGGGAGCTGTTTTTT. It codes for CASSSDRALNTGELFF.

Note on this clonotype: This may be a read error: a much more frequent sequence differs by one nucleotide. The V and J genes are TRBV4-1 and TRBJ2-7, with 11 bases fitting TRBD1. This CDR3 contains 16 residues. Germline V CDR1 and CDR2: MGHRA, YSYEKL. Trimming took 2 bases from V and 1 from J; bases not matched to a gene: 4. CDR3 bases: TGCGCCAGCAGCCAACTAGGACAGGGGGCTTCCTACGAGCAGTACGTC. Encoded protein: CASSQLGQGASYEQYV.

This clonotype showed up many times. The genes are TRBV7-2 and TRBJ2-7; TRBD2 might be the D (7 bases). The V end was cut by 2 bases, the J end by 3 bases, with 14 bases between. The CDR3 is 15 residues long. In germline, CDR1 is SGHTA, CDR2 FQGNSA. The CDR3 sequence is CASSLRGGHLYEQYF. DNA for the CDR3: TGTGCCAGCAGCTTAAGGGGGGGACACCTCTACGAGCAGTACTTC.

V is TRBV29-1 and J is TRBJ1-5; 10 bases are shared with TRBD1. The length of the CDR3 is 12 residues. Germline CDR1 is SQVTM and CDR2 is ANQGSEA. Trimming at V came to 6 bases and at J to 11 bases, leaving 7 bases not matched to a gene. CDR3 region: CSVGQGEETQHF. The CDR3 bases are TGCAGCGTCGGACAGGGGGAAGAGACCCAGCATTTT.

The sample holds many counts of this clonotype. The chain employs TRBV2 and TRBJ1-5, with a weak D call TRBD1 (6 bases). The CDR3 length is 15 residues. Germline values: CDR1 SNHLY, CDR2 FYNNEI. Trimming stripped 7 bases from V and 0 bases from J, with 13 bases between. The CDR3 is CASTSGDYSNQPQHF. CDR3 nucleotide sequence: TGTGCCAGCACCTCAGGGGATTATAGCAATCAGCCCCAGCATTTT. The full variable domain, completed using reference TRBV2 and TRBJ1-5, is EPEVTQTPSHQVTQMGQEVILRCVPISNHLYFYWYRQILGQKVEFLVSFYNNEISEKSEIFDDQFSVERPDGSNFTLKIRSTKLEDSAMYFCASTSGDYSNQPQHFGDGTRLSIL.

This chain connects TRBV5-6 to TRBJ2-7; 12 bases are a match to TRBD1. The length of the CDR3 is 16 residues. V was pared by 0 bases and J by 11 bases, with 12 bases of the junction left unmatched. CDR1 is SGHDT, CDR2 YYEEEE, per germline. The DNA of the CDR3 is TGTGCCAGCAGCTTGGTGGACGAGGGGACAGGGGGCGCCAAGTACTTC. The encoded protein is CASSLVDEGTGGAKYF. The full variable domain, with the rest looked up from reference TRBV5-6 and TRBJ2-7, is DAGVTQSPTHLIKTRGQQVTLRCSPKSGHDTVSWYQQALGQGPQFIFQYYEEEERQRGNFPDRFSGHQFPNYSSELNVNALLLGDSALYLCASSLVDEGTGGAKYFGPGTRLTVT.

The chain carries TRBV11-2 and TRBJ1-1, with 8 bases matching TRBD1. The junction had 9 bases not matched to a gene; V was cut back by 11 bases and J by 4 bases. CDR1 is SGHAT, CDR2 FQNNGV, per germline. The CDR3 spans 13 residues. The CDR3 bases are TGTGCCTGGGATAGGGACAGGCGCACTGAAGCTTTCTTT. Translated: CAWDRDRRTEAFF. The full variable domain, its missing parts supplied by reference TRBV11-2 and TRBJ1-1, is EAGVAQSPRYKIIEKRQSVAFWCNPISGHATLYWYQQILGQGPKLLIQFQNNGVVDDSQLPKDRFSAERLKGVDSTLKIQPAKLEDSAVYLCAWDRDRRTEAFFGQGTRLTVV.